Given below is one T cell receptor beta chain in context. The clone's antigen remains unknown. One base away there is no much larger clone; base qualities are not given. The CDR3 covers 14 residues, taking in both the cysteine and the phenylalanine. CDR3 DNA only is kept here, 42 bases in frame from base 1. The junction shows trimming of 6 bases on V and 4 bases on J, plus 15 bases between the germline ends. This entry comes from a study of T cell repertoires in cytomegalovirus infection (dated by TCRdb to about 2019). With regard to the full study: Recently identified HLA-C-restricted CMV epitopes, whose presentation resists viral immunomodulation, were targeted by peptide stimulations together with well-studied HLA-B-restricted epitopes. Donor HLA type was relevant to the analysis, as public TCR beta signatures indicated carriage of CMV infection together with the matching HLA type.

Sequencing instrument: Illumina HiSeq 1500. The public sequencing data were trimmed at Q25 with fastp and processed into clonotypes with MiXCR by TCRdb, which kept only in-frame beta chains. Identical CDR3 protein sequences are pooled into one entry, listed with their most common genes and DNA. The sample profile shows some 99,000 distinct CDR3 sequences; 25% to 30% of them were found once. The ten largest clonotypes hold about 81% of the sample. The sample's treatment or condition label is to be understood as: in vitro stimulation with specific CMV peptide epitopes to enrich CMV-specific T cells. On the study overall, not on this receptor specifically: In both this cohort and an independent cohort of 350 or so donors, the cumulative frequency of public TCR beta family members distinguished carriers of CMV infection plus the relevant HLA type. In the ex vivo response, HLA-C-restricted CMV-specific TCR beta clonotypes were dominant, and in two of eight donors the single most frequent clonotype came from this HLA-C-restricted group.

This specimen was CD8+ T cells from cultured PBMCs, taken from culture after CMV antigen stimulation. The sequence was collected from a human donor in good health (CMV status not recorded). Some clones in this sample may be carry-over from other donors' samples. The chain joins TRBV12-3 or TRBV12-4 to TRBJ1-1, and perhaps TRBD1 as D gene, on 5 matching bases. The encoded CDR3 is CASRKQGGGTEAFF. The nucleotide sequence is TGTGCCAGCAGGAAGCAGGGCGGTGGCACTGAAGCTTTCTTT.